This T cell receptor (beta chain) comes out of a study of OX40 agonist ivuxolimab in advanced cancers. Study overall: Prior anti-PD-1, anti-PD-L1 or anti-CTLA-4 therapy was allowed; more than 30% had some.

Assay: immunoSEQ multiplex PCR; the TCRdb copy retains only in-frame clones and omits some. The data hold 95,000 to 100,000 clones, with about 80% observed a single time. Study findings and constraints: Expanded peripheral T-cell antigen specificity went undetermined.

This clone was counted between two and nine times. Its target is not known. The sequence came from an adult with an advanced solid tumor such as melanoma, head and neck, liver or kidney cancer. The source material was CD4+ or CD8+ T cells sorted from blood, sampled in a trial of the OX40 agonist ivuxolimab.

DNA of the CDR3: TGTGCCAGCAGCAAAGGGACAGGGACAGGCAATCAGCCCCAGCATTTT. Residues: CASSKGTGTGNQPQHF. The chain is built from TRBV7-9 and TRBJ1-5; 9 bases line up with TRBD1. Germline V gene data show CDR1 as SEHNR and CDR2 as FQNEAQ (reference sequence). This CDR3 is built from 16 residues. V gave up 5 bases and J gave up 2 bases; unmatched junction bases: 7.